This record concerns one TCR beta chain sequence. Its antigen is not known. Other DNA sequences in this specimen translate into the identical CDR3. These data originate in a study of shared clonotypes between healthy human individuals. General study points: Researchers found naive subsets generally carried larger estimated richness than memory subsets. Clonotype sharing among donors was thought likely to change with sequencing depth.

The germline CDR1 and CDR2 sequences are SGHRS and YFSETQ. The CDR3 spans 12 residues. V was cut by 4 bases and J by 4 bases, with 9 bases left in between. The repertoire was sequenced with immunoSEQ multiplex PCR; TCRdb's copy has only in-frame clones and lacks some. The sample includes roughly 2 million clones, more than 90% of them seen just once. The J gene is TRBJ2-7, the V gene TRBV5-1, with D perhaps TRBD1 (6 bases). The origin of this receptor is a man younger than 35 in good health. Specimen: naive CD4+ T cells sorted from blood. Sample subset: CD45RA+ positively selected. The CDR3 nucleotides read TGCGCCAGCAGCCAGGACAGTTACGAGCAGTACTTC. It is translated as CASSQDSYEQYF.